Shown below are 24 T cell receptor beta chains from a single sample sequenced in a study of blood T cell repertoires in COVID-19. TCRdb keeps only in-frame clones here, not all; method: immunoSEQ multiplex PCR. The table has fewer than 300,000 clones, 80% to 90% seen once. Sequencing was done on a sample of peripheral blood. All receptors derive from a man aged 30 to 39 with acute or convalescent COVID-19.

This rearrangement joins TRBV7-3 to TRBJ2-1, with 12 bases matching TRBD2. After removal of 5 bases from V and 15 bases from J, the junction contained 8 bases not matched to a gene. Germline assignment: CDR1 SGHTA and CDR2 FQGTGA. This CDR3 is built from 13 residues. The CDR3 region is CASSPWTSGTPFF. In nucleotides, the CDR3 is TGTGCCAGCAGCCCGTGGACTAGCGGGACGCCGTTCTTC.

In this sample, this clone turned up once. This rearrangement joins TRBV19 to TRBJ1-1; D is ambiguous. Germline V CDR1 and CDR2: LNHDA, SQIVND (reference sequence). V lost 2 bases and J 0 bases, leaving 13 bases between the germline ends. The CDR3 covers 16 residues. This CDR3 reads CASSIKAGLLNTEAFF. The DNA for the CDR3 is TGTGCCAGTAGTATAAAGGCAGGCCTTCTGAACACTGAAGCTTTCTTT.

The CDR3 bases are TGCGCCAGCAACCCGGGGGCAACTAATGAAAAACTGTTTTTT. Translated, it gives CASNPGATNEKLFF. The chain joins TRBV5-1 to TRBJ1-4; possible D gene TRBD1, 5 bases. CDR1 and CDR2 from the germline V gene are SGHRS and YFSETQ. V lost 6 bases, J lost 0 bases, and 9 bases lay in between. The CDR3 is made up of 14 amino acids. Using reference TRBV5-1 and TRBJ1-4 for the parts outside the CDR3, the full variable domain is KAGVTQTPRYLIKTRGQQVTLSCSPISGHRSVSWYQQTPGQGLQFLFEYFSETQRNKGNFPGRFSGRQFSNSRSEMNVSTLELGDSALYLCASNPGATNEKLFFGSGTQLSVL.

The chain combines TRBV29-1 with TRBJ1-5; 12 positions agree with TRBD1. The V gene end was trimmed by 6 bases and the J gene end by 6 bases; junction bases not matched to a gene: 6. The CDR3 has 14 amino acids. Germline assignment: CDR1 SQVTM and CDR2 ANQGSEA. The CDR3 DNA sequence: TGCAGCGTGGGACAGGGGGCGATCGGTCAGCCCCAGCATTTT. Translated, it gives CSVGQGAIGQPQHF.

This sequence joins TRBV3-1 (or the pseudogene TRBV3-2) and TRBJ1-3; TRBD1 agrees at 10 bases. The CDR3 sequence is 15 residues long. In germline, CDR1 is LGHDT, CDR2 YNNKEL (reference sequence). Germline trimming cut 6 bases from V and 2 bases from J; bases unmatched to any gene: 4. The CDR3 DNA follows: TGTGCCAGCAGACTAGACAGGGGGCCTGGAAACACCATATATTTT. It translates to CASRLDRGPGNTIYF.

The V and J genes are TRBV11-1 and TRBJ1-2; unclear D gene. In germline, CDR1 is SGHAT, CDR2 FQDESV (reference sequence). This CDR3 is 13 amino acids long. Trimming pared 3 bases from V and 7 bases from J, leaving 12 bases between. The CDR3 sequence is CASSFAPLAGYTF. The CDR3 coding sequence is TGTGCCAGCAGCTTTGCCCCCTTGGCTGGCTACACCTTC.

This sequence joins TRBV25-1 and TRBJ1-1; D is undetermined. The V end was cut by 1 base, the J end by 10 bases, with 10 bases between. CDR3 length: 12 residues. Germline V lookup: CDR1 MGHDK, CDR2 SYGVNS. The DNA for the CDR3 is TGTGCCAGCAGTGAATTTGGGCGTACAGCTTTCTTT. Its translation: CASSEFGRTAFF.

The V call is TRBV28, the J call TRBJ2-7; D is undetermined. CDR1 is MDHEN, CDR2 SYDVKM, per germline. V lost 5 bases and J lost 3, with 8 bases in between. The CDR3 runs to 12 residues. In DNA form, the CDR3 reads TGTGCCAGCAGTCCCTATGGCTACGAGCAGTACTTC. Its protein product is CASSPYGYEQYF. The whole variable domain, filled in from reference TRBV28 and TRBJ2-7, reads DVKVTQSSRYLVKRTGEKVFLECVQDMDHENMFWYRQDPGLGLRLIYFSYDVKMKEKGDIPEGYSVSREKKERFSLILESASTNQTSMYLCASSPYGYEQYFGPGTRLTVT.

In DNA, the CDR3 is TGCGCCAGCAGCCCGACGGGACAGGGTTTCTACGAGCAGTACTTC. Translation: CASSPTGQGFYEQYF. This chain links TRBV5-1 with TRBJ2-7; 9 nucleotides align to TRBD1. The CDR3 has 15 residues. With 4 bases clipped from V and 3 bases from J, the junction kept 8 bases outside the gene matches. Germline V gene lookup returns CDR1 SGHRS and CDR2 YFSETQ.

The V call is TRBV18, the J call TRBJ2-5; TRBD1 matches at 7 bases. The CDR3 extends over 15 amino acids. V was pared by 6 bases and J by 4 bases, with 11 bases of the junction left unmatched. Looked up from germline, CDR1 is KGHSH and CDR2 is LQKENI. The CDR3 DNA reads as TGTGCCAGCTCCCAAGGACAGGCGGAGGTAGAGACCCAGTACTTC. Translated: CASSQGQAEVETQYF. Filled out from reference TRBV18 and TRBJ2-5, the complete variable domain reads NAGVMQNPRHLVRRRGQEARLRCSPMKGHSHVYWYRQLPEEGLKFMVYLQKENIIDESGMPKERFSAEFPKEGPSILRIQQVVRGDSAAYFCASSQGQAEVETQYFGPGTRLLVL.

V is TRBV29-1 and J is TRBJ2-2; D gene uncertain. Germline lookup yields CDR1 SQVTM and CDR2 ANQGSEA. V shed 3 bases and J shed 5 bases, with 10 bases lying between them. This CDR3 is built from 13 residues. In nucleotides, the CDR3 is TGCAGCGTTGACACTCAGGTGACCGGGGAGCTGTTTTTT. Translation gives CSVDTQVTGELFF.

This sequence joins TRBV5-4 and TRBJ2-7; TRBD2 aligns across 11 bases. This CDR3 spans 16 amino acids. Per the germline V gene, CDR1 is SGHNT and CDR2 is YYREEE (reference sequence). The trim removed 0 bases at V and 3 bases at J, leaving 5 bases unmatched. The CDR3 loop reads CASSLASGGYDYEQYF. The CDR3, as DNA: TGTGCCAGCAGCTTGGCTAGCGGGGGGTATGACTACGAGCAGTACTTC. Full variable domain (outside the CDR3, taken from reference TRBV5-4 and TRBJ2-7): ETGVTQSPTHLIKTRGQQVTLRCSSQSGHNTVSWYQQALGQGPQFIFQYYREEENGRGNFPPRFSGLQFPNYSSELNVNALELDDSALYLCASSLASGGYDYEQYFGPGTRLTVT.

V gene TRBV5-1 combines with J gene TRBJ2-1; 11 nucleotides agree with TRBD2. Trimming removed 3 bases from V and 1 base from J; junction bases left unmatched: 18. This CDR3 is built from 21 residues. Germline V gene data show CDR1 as SGHRS and CDR2 as YFSETQ. In DNA, the CDR3 is TGCGCCAGCAGCTACCCGGTATGGGGTAGCGGGGGGGCCAGTTCCTACAATGAGCAGTTCTTC. It yields the protein CASSYPVWGSGGASSYNEQFF.

The chain joins TRBV27 to TRBJ2-5; D is perhaps TRBD2 (7 bases). This CDR3 region has 15 residues. V dropped 2 bases and J dropped 7 bases, with 17 bases sitting between them. From germline, CDR1 is MNHEY and CDR2 SMNVEV (reference sequence). CDR3 coding DNA: TGTGCCAGCAGTTTAGGGGGGGCATTAAGGGGGACCCAGTACTTC. Protein sequence: CASSLGGALRGTQYF.

The J gene is TRBJ2-4, the V gene TRBV5-8; weak D call: TRBD2 (6 bases). This CDR3 comprises 12 residues. V lost 4 bases and J 10 bases, leaving 12 bases between the germline ends. Germline V gene lookup returns CDR1 SGHTS and CDR2 YDEGEE. This CDR3 reads CASSPRTIIQYF. CDR3 nucleotide sequence: TGTGCCAGCAGCCCCAGGACTATTATTCAGTACTTC.

CDR3 DNA: TGTGCCAGCAGTTACTCGAAAGGGGGTGGCTACACCTTC. Translating gives CASSYSKGGGYTF. The chain recombines TRBV6-5 with TRBJ1-2; D perhaps matches TRBD1 (6 bases). The V end lost 0 bases, the J end lost 7 bases, and 9 bases lay between the germline ends. The germline CDR1 and CDR2 sequences are MNHEY and SVGAGI. The CDR3 runs to 13 residues.

The J gene is TRBJ1-2, the V gene TRBV6-1; TRBD1 matches 7 bases. CDR3 length: 15 amino acids. J was trimmed by 2 bases and V by 4 bases; bases with no gene match: 7. Germline V gene data show CDR1 as MNHNS and CDR2 as SASEGT. CDR3 in amino acids: CASSVRDSVNYGYTF. In DNA, the CDR3 is TGTGCCAGCAGTGTCCGGGACAGTGTAAACTATGGCTACACCTTC.

The CDR3 spells CASSSQGAYQPQHF. The CDR3 coding sequence is TGTGCCAGCAGCTCACAGGGGGCCTATCAGCCCCAGCATTTT. The chain combines TRBV27 with TRBJ1-5; TRBD1 matches 9 bases. The CDR3 spans 14 residues. Germline lookup yields CDR1 MNHEY and CDR2 SMNVEV (reference sequence). V dropped 6 bases and J dropped 5; count of bases not matched to a gene: 5.

With respect to this clone: Within the sample, other DNA sequences also encode this same CDR3. V usage is TRBV30 and J usage is TRBJ2-7; 7 nucleotides line up with TRBD2. J was trimmed by 4 bases and V by 4 bases; bases with no gene match: 1. The CDR3 is 11 residues long. Germline-derived CDR1 and CDR2 are GTSNPN and SVGIG (reference sequence). For the CDR3, the DNA is TGTGCCTGGACCGGGAGGTACGAGCAGTACTTC. Translated: CAWTGRYEQYF.

This chain joins TRBV19 and TRBJ2-1; 11 bases are shared with TRBD2. This CDR3 contains 18 residues. With 7 bases clipped from V and 3 bases from J, the junction kept 14 bases outside the gene matches. Germline CDR1 reads LNHDA; CDR2 reads SQIVND (reference sequence). The chain's CDR3 is CASTQKGRGTSGYNEQFF. For the CDR3, the DNA is TGTGCCAGTACCCAAAAGGGGAGGGGGACTAGCGGCTACAATGAGCAGTTCTTC. Using reference TRBV19 and TRBJ2-1 for the parts outside the CDR3, the full variable domain is DGGITQSPKYLFRKEGQNVTLSCEQNLNHDAMYWYRQDPGQGLRLIYYSQIVNDFQKGDIAEGYSVSREKKESFPLTVTSAQKNPTAFYLCASTQKGRGTSGYNEQFFGPGTRLTVL.

The rearrangement uses TRBV3-1 (or the pseudogene TRBV3-2) and TRBJ1-3; 9 nucleotides match TRBD1. Per germline, CDR1 LGHDT and CDR2 YNNKEL (reference sequence). This CDR3 is 13 amino acids long. Trimming cost V 9 bases and J 4 bases; bases outside gene matches: 4. CDR3 DNA sequence: TGTGCCAGTTCACAGGGGGCCGGAAACACCATATATTTT. Translating gives CASSQGAGNTIYF.

The chain joins TRBV28 to TRBJ2-1; a weak D match, TRBD1 (6 bases). Trimming left V 8 bases short and J 4 bases short, with 18 bases between. The V gene's germline CDR1 is MDHEN and CDR2 SYDVKM. The CDR3 spans 15 residues. CDR3: CASSLPGTRYNEQFF. CDR3 DNA: TGTGCCAGCTCATTACCCGGGACACGGTACAATGAGCAGTTCTTC.

The V call is TRBV28, the J call TRBJ2-5, with TRBD1 as a possible D gene (6 bases). V was clipped by 5 bases and J by 5 bases, with 21 bases between them. The CDR3 runs 16 residues. Germline CDR1 and CDR2: MDHEN and SYDVKM. The CDR3 sequence is CASSITPQGSVETQYF. The CDR3 DNA sequence: TGTGCCAGCAGTATTACTCCCCAGGGGTCGGTGGAGACCCAGTACTTC.

J is TRBJ1-1 and V is TRBV6-5; D ambiguous. The CDR3 is 14 residues long. The V gene's germline CDR1 is MNHEY and CDR2 SVGAGI. V lost 3 bases, J lost 1 base, and 9 bases lay in between. The CDR3 loop reads CASSYLAANTEAFF. CDR3 in DNA: TGTGCCAGCAGTTATTTGGCCGCGAACACTGAAGCTTTCTTT.